This T cell receptor beta chain was recorded in a study of CXCR3-negative and CXCR3-positive naive CD8 T cells. Overall study findings and caveats: CXCR3 expression dropped partially after cryopreservation, and most assays relied on fresh PBMCs. Whereas memory cells differed, naive CXCR3-negative and CXCR3-positive cells shared similar TRBV-TRBJ usage.

As for this clonotype: Antigen specificity is unknown.

Researchers prepared the TRB cDNA libraries using 5' RACE with UMI labels. TCRdb derives one entry per CDR3 protein from the 5' RACE reads, leaving out DNA. Reported are tens of thousands of distinct CDR3 sequences; the ten largest clones contain about 1.4%. From germline, CDR1 is MDHEN and CDR2 SYDVKM. The CDR3 sequence is 16 residues long. This clonotype was obtained from a human donor in good health. Some clones in this sample may be carry-over from other donors' samples. The sequencing sample was made of naive CXCR3- CD8+ T cells from blood. Specified subset: CD45RO-CCR7+CD27+CD95- naive CD8+ T cells lacking CXCR3 (TNR3-). V usage is TRBV28 and J usage is TRBJ2-1; TCRdb's D gene call, TRBD2, goes unchecked for lack of DNA. CDR3 loop: CASSLWTDYSYNEQFF. The variable domain in full, with the rest retrieved from reference TRBV28 and TRBJ2-1, is DVKVTQSSRYLVKRTGEKVFLECVQDMDHENMFWYRQDPGLGLRLIYFSYDVKMKEKGDIPEGYSVSREKKERFSLILESASTNQTSMYLCASSLWTDYSYNEQFFGPGTRLTVL.